Listed below are T cell receptor beta chains from one sample, sequenced in a study of cytomegalovirus exposure and HLA in healthy donors. Generated by immunoSEQ multiplex PCR, the TCRdb table keeps only in-frame clones and is missing some. Of under 150,000 clones listed, around 72% are singletons. Source material: PBMCs. These receptors came from a middle-aged man in good health and CMV-seropositive. The CDR3 runs from the conserved cysteine through the conserved F or W. D genes are given only for firm matches. The size of a clone is reported for some rows only, either as once, few or many, or as a class for expanded clones.

TRBD2,TRBJ2-1,NA,TRBV6-1,14,CASKRAGGRDEQFF,TGTGCCAGCAAAAGAGCGGGGGGGCGGGATGAGCAGTTCTTC
NA,TRBJ1-1,NA,TRBV27,15,CASSLEGSGSTEAFF,TGTGCCAGCAGTTTAGAGGGCAGTGGGAGCACTGAAGCTTTCTTT
TRBD1,TRBJ1-1,NA,TRBV5-4,13,CASSLQGTTEAFF,TGTGCCAGCAGCTTACAGGGGACCACTGAAGCTTTCTTT
TRBD1,TRBJ2-1,NA,TRBV5-6,16,CASSLLGTGTYNEQFF,TGTGCCAGCAGCTTGTTGGGGACAGGGACCTACAATGAGCAGTTCTTC
TRBD1,TRBJ1-1,NA,TRBV6-6,15,CASSYSGTVNTEAFF,TGTGCCAGCAGTTACTCCGGGACAGTGAACACTGAAGCTTTCTTT
TRBD2,TRBJ2-3,NA,TRBV5-1,16,CASSPPTSGGTDTQYF,TGCGCCAGCAGCCCACCCACTAGCGGGGGGACAGATACGCAGTATTTT
NA,TRBJ1-1,NA,TRBV7-2,13,CASSLGVLTEAFF,TGTGCCAGCAGCTTAGGCGTTCTTACTGAAGCTTTCTTT
TRBD2,TRBJ2-1,NA,TRBV27,17,CASSLSVAGLTYNEQFF,TGTGCCAGCAGTTTATCGGTAGCGGGACTGACCTACAATGAGCAGTTCTTC
TRBD1,TRBJ2-7,few,TRBV7-2,16,CASSLEGTGRTYEQYF,TGTGCCAGCAGCTTAGAAGGGACAGGGCGGACCTACGAGCAGTACTTC
NA,TRBJ2-1,once,TRBV7-3,16,CASSRGRSSSYNEQFF,TGTGCCAGCAGCAGAGGCCGATCGAGCTCCTACAATGAGCAGTTCTTC
NA,TRBJ1-1,NA,TRBV7-8,14,CASSLVGGNTEAFF,TGTGCCAGCAGCTTAGTAGGAGGGAACACTGAAGCTTTCTTT
NA,TRBJ2-3,NA,TRBV15,14,CATSSSLAEDTQYF,TGTGCCACCAGCTCCTCTTTAGCGGAAGATACGCAGTATTTT
NA,TRBJ2-7,NA,TRBV6-1,15,CASIRGAGETYEQYF,TGTGCCAGCATCCGAGGGGCAGGGGAAACCTACGAGCAGTACTTC
NA,TRBJ2-7,NA,TRBV25-1,14,CASSGPLFPYEQYF,TGTGCCAGCAGTGGCCCGCTATTCCCCTACGAGCAGTACTTC
TRBD1,TRBJ2-7,NA,TRBV10-3,15,CAISEGQANVGEQYF,TGTGCCATCAGTGAGGGACAGGCGAATGTCGGCGAGCAGTACTTC
NA,TRBJ2-5,once,TRBV5-1,11,CASSLQETQYF,TGCGCCAGCAGCTTGCAGGAGACCCAGTACTTC
TRBD2,TRBJ2-5,once,TRBV7-7,13,CASSPGRQETQYF,TGTGCCAGCAGCCCCGGGAGGCAAGAGACCCAGTACTTC
NA,TRBJ1-1,NA,TRBV18,15,CASSPAGDRDTEAFF,TGTGCCAGCTCACCAGCAGGGGACCGGGACACTGAAGCTTTCTTT
NA,TRBJ2-3,few,TRBV7-3,13,CASSLTAGDTQYF,TGTGCCAGCAGCTTAACGGCGGGAGATACGCAGTATTTT
TRBD1,TRBJ1-2,few,TRBV6-1,17,CASSDGTRTGGSYGYTF,TGTGCCAGCAGTGATGGGACCCGGACAGGGGGCTCCTATGGCTACACCTTC
TRBD1,TRBJ1-5,NA,TRBV6-1,15,CASKGDRGVGQPQHF,TGTGCCAGCAAGGGGGACAGGGGGGTGGGTCAGCCCCAGCATTTT
TRBD1,TRBJ1-5,once,TRBV7-9,18,CSSSDTGQGEYSNQPQHF,TGTTCCAGCAGCGATACCGGACAGGGGGAGTATAGCAATCAGCCCCAGCATTTT
TRBD1,TRBJ2-1,NA,TRBV6-5,14,CASSRIGTGSEQFF,TGTGCCAGCAGCCGAATCGGGACAGGGAGTGAGCAGTTCTTC
NA,TRBJ2-6,NA,TRBV6-4,17,CASSEDGAGTGANVLTF,TGTGCCAGCAGTGAGGATGGGGCGGGGACTGGGGCCAACGTCCTGACTTTC
NA,TRBJ2-1,NA,TRBV29-1,11,CSASPRAEQFF,TGCAGCGCCTCACCGCGCGCTGAGCAGTTCTTC
NA,TRBJ1-1,NA,TRBV5-1,15,CASSLGGLGNTEAFF,TGCGCCAGCAGCTTAGGGGGATTGGGGAACACTGAAGCTTTCTTT
NA,TRBJ1-6,few,TRBV7-2,14,CASRFTGPNSPLHF,TGTGCCAGCAGGTTTACAGGGCCCAATTCACCCCTCCACTTT
TRBD1,TRBJ1-4,NA,TRBV7-7,15,CASSKGQGTNEKLFF,TGTGCCAGCAGTAAAGGACAGGGAACTAATGAAAAACTGTTTTTT
NA,TRBJ2-5,NA,TRBV2,12,CATRGDQETQYF,TGTGCCACCAGGGGCGACCAAGAGACCCAGTACTTC
NA,TRBJ2-1,NA,TRBV9,16,CASSVEPGVSYNEQFF,TGTGCCAGCAGCGTAGAGCCGGGAGTCAGCTACAATGAGCAGTTCTTC
TRBD2,TRBJ2-1,few,TRBV7-9,16,CASSPLAGGSYNEQFF,TGTGCCAGCAGCCCATTAGCGGGGGGGTCCTACAATGAGCAGTTCTTC
TRBD2,TRBJ2-5,few,TRBV19,10,CAAGEETQYF,TGTGCGGCGGGGGAAGAGACCCAGTACTTC
NA,TRBJ1-6,NA,TRBV27,15,CASSPPVRDDSPLHF,TGTGCCAGCAGTCCCCCCGTCAGGGATGATTCACCCCTCCACTTT
TRBD2,TRBJ2-2,NA,TRBV25-1,15,CASSASLAGGLKLFF,TGTGCCAGCAGTGCCTCCTTAGCGGGAGGTCTGAAGCTGTTTTTT
TRBD2,TRBJ2-7,few,TRBV6-1,13,CASRLAGVYEQYF,TGTGCCAGCAGATTAGCGGGGGTCTACGAGCAGTACTTC
TRBD1,TRBJ1-6,NA,TRBV27,15,CASRLAGQLNSPLHF,TGTGCCAGCAGACTTGCGGGACAGCTGAATTCACCCCTCCACTTT
TRBD1,TRBJ1-3,NA,TRBV19,15,CASSPRDSSGNTIYF,TGTGCCAGTAGTCCCCGGGACAGCTCTGGAAACACCATATATTTT
NA,TRBJ1-1,NA,TRBV10-3,14,CAISESAGNTEAFF,TGTGCCATCAGTGAGTCTGCAGGGAACACTGAAGCTTTCTTT
TRBD1,TRBJ1-1,NA,TRBV27,15,CASSVGQGGGTEAFF,TGTGCCAGCAGTGTGGGACAGGGGGGGGGCACTGAAGCTTTCTTT
NA,TRBJ2-2,NA,TRBV29-1,13,CSVGAKITGELFF,TGCAGCGTTGGGGCTAAAATTACCGGGGAGCTGTTTTTT
TRBD2,TRBJ2-6,NA,TRBV7-3,15,CASSLGGAGANVLTF,TGTGCCAGCAGCTTAGGGGGGGCTGGGGCCAACGTCCTGACTTTC
TRBD1,TRBJ2-7,NA,TRBV5-1,18,CASSPPGQALFSLREQYF,TGCGCCAGCAGCCCCCCGGGACAGGCCCTCTTTTCTTTGCGAGAGCAGTACTTC
TRBD2,TRBJ2-1,NA,TRBV29-1,15,CSVGPSGKPNNEQFF,TGCAGCGTTGGTCCTAGCGGGAAACCGAACAATGAGCAGTTCTTC
NA,TRBJ1-2,NA,TRBV11-2,14,CASSSEAGAYGYTF,TGTGCCAGCAGCTCGGAGGCGGGAGCTTATGGCTACACCTTC
TRBD1,TRBJ1-1,many,TRBV5-6,15,CASSPVGQGGTEAFF,TGTGCCAGCAGCCCCGTAGGACAGGGGGGCACTGAAGCTTTCTTT
NA,TRBJ2-5,NA,TRBV18,13,CASSSYLGETQYF,TGTGCCAGCTCATCTTACCTAGGAGAGACCCAGTACTTC
TRBD2,TRBJ2-5,NA,TRBV7-9,15,CASSLRTSGQETQYF,TGTGCCAGCAGCTTACGGACTAGCGGTCAAGAGACCCAGTACTTC
TRBD1,TRBJ2-1,NA,TRBV19,16,CASSTYGTGKVNEQFF,TGTGCCAGTAGTACGTACGGGACAGGGAAAGTCAATGAGCAGTTCTTC
TRBD1,TRBJ1-5,few,TRBV5-4,17,CASSHPDRGPSNQPQHF,TGTGCCAGCAGCCATCCGGACAGGGGGCCGAGCAATCAGCCCCAGCATTTT
NA,TRBJ2-1,NA,TRBV21-1,18,CASSKGFGRGEDNNEQFF,TGTGCCAGCAGCAAAGGTTTTGGCCGGGGGGAAGATAACAATGAGCAGTTCTTC
NA,TRBJ1-1,NA,TRBV7-2,13,CASKVQENTEAFF,TGTGCCAGCAAGGTGCAGGAGAACACTGAAGCTTTCTTT
NA,TRBJ2-2,NA,TRBV2,16,CASSAGRSYNTGELFF,TGTGCCAGCAGTGCCGGGAGAAGCTATAACACCGGGGAGCTGTTTTTT
NA,TRBJ2-3,NA,TRBV10-1,15,CASSESGARTDTQYF,TGCGCCAGCAGTGAATCTGGGGCCCGCACAGATACGCAGTATTTT
NA,TRBJ2-7,NA,TRBV7-9,16,CASSLGRLVPAYEQYF,TGTGCCAGCAGCTTAGGCCGACTAGTCCCAGCCTACGAGCAGTACTTC
NA,TRBJ2-6,NA,TRBV15,16,CATSRLVASGANVLTF,TGTGCCACCAGCAGATTGGTGGCTTCTGGGGCCAACGTCCTGACTTTC